A single T cell receptor (beta chain) is shown here with its context. Its antigen is unidentified. This record belongs to a study of T cell responses to AZD1222 COVID-19 vaccine. Study context: Analysis merged second doses at about 4 or about 12 weeks. General study results and limits: It was only after the peak T cell response that any repertoires were sampled. Nearly half of spike-specific TCRs reportedly go after variant regions that carry no mutations. CD4 TCRs covered the whole spike, strongest at regions 160-218 and 743-854.

TCRdb's table, derived via immunoSEQ multiplex PCR, lists solely in-frame clones and lacks some. This repertoire shows 150,000 to 200,000 clones, around 93% found once; its top ten account for 7% to 9.5%. The source was peripheral blood, collected on day 0 of AZD1222 vaccination. The receptor was derived from an adult in good health.

CDR3 protein: CASSDTGGKNSPLHF. DNA of the CDR3: TGTGCCAGCAGTGACACAGGGGGTAAAAATTCACCCCTCCACTTT. V usage is TRBV25-1 and J usage is TRBJ1-6; TRBD1 agrees at 8 bases. CDR1 and CDR2 from the germline V gene are MGHDK and SYGVNS. The CDR3 runs to 15 residues. The J segment lost 7 bases and the V segment lost 3 bases, leaving 5 bases of the junction unmatched. Looking up the rest from reference TRBV25-1 and TRBJ1-6 gives the full variable domain: EADIYQTPRYLVIGTGKKITLECSQTMGHDKMYWYQQDPGMELHLIHYSYGVNSTEKGDLSSESTVSRIRTEHFPLTLESARPSHTSQYLCASSDTGGKNSPLHFGNGTRLTVT.